Below, 18 T cell receptor beta chains from the same sample are listed, as sequenced in a study of blood T cell repertoires in COVID-19. TCRdb keeps only in-frame clones here, not all; method: immunoSEQ multiplex PCR. The sample has a few hundred thousand clones; 85% to 90% are singletons. The sample taken for sequencing was peripheral blood. All receptors derive from a man younger than 30 with active or convalescent COVID-19.

The V and J genes are TRBV7-9 and TRBJ1-1; a possible D gene is TRBD1 (5 bases). CDR1 and CDR2 from the germline V gene are SEHNR and FQNEAQ (reference sequence). Trimming cost V 7 bases and J 1 base, with 13 bases left between them. The CDR3 covers 14 residues. The CDR3 loop is CASKEGNKNTEAFF. CDR3 bases: TGTGCCAGCAAGGAGGGGAATAAGAACACTGAAGCTTTCTTT. Using reference TRBV7-9 and TRBJ1-1 for the parts outside the CDR3, the full variable domain is DTGVSQNPRHKITKRGQNVTFRCDPISEHNRLYWYRQTLGQGPEFLTYFQNEAQLEKSRLLSDRFSAERPKGSFSTLEIQRTEQGDSAMYLCASKEGNKNTEAFFGQGTRLTVV.

This sequence joins TRBV25-1 and TRBJ1-1; D may be TRBD1 (6 bases). Germline V gene lookup returns CDR1 MGHDK and CDR2 SYGVNS. Trimming took 2 bases from V and 10 from J, leaving 17 bases between them. This CDR3 is built from 14 residues. The CDR3 DNA sequence: TGTGCCAGCAGTGAACAGGGGACGCAAACCCCAGCTTTCTTT. It is translated as CASSEQGTQTPAFF. The whole variable domain, filled in from reference TRBV25-1 and TRBJ1-1, reads EADIYQTPRYLVIGTGKKITLECSQTMGHDKMYWYQQDPGMELHLIHYSYGVNSTEKGDLSSESTVSRIRTEHFPLTLESARPSHTSQYLCASSEQGTQTPAFFGQGTRLTVV.

The rearrangement joins TRBV7-9 to TRBJ1-1; D not resolved. The CDR3 totals 14 residues. Germline V gene data show CDR1 as SEHNR and CDR2 as FQNEAQ (reference sequence). Trimming shortened V by 2 bases and J by 8 bases, and 15 bases separated the two germline ends. CDR3 in amino acids: CASSLTDVNREAFF. In nucleotides, the CDR3 is TGTGCCAGCAGCTTAACAGATGTCAACAGAGAAGCTTTCTTT.

V and J are TRBV23-1 and TRBJ1-3, with D possibly being TRBD1 (5 bases). TRBV23-1 falls under the ORF class, with uncertain function. Deletions cut 3 bases from V and 4 bases from J, with 19 bases between. The CDR3 totals 17 residues. Here the CDR3 reads CASSHKGLPDTGNTIYF. The CDR3 region has the DNA TGCGCCAGCAGTCACAAGGGACTTCCCGACACCGGAAACACCATATATTTT.

The DNA of the CDR3 is TGTGCCAGCAGCTTAATACAGGGGATGAACAATGAGCAGTTCTTC. It encodes CASSLIQGMNNEQFF. The chain recombines TRBV7-3 with TRBJ2-1; 7 bases agree with TRBD1. The CDR3 length is 15 residues. V trimming: 1 base; J trimming: 5 bases; junction bases outside the gene matches: 5. CDR1 and CDR2 from the germline V gene are SGHTA and FQGTGA.

The chain has TRBV24-1 and TRBJ2-5, with D perhaps matching TRBD2 (6 bases). CDR1 KGHDR and CDR2 SFDVKD come from the germline V gene. Trimming left V 4 bases short and J 5 bases short, with 10 bases between. The CDR3 loop spans 13 amino acids. CDR3 in amino acids: CATSEPGSETQYF. In nucleotides, the CDR3 is TGTGCCACCAGTGAGCCCGGGAGCGAGACCCAGTACTTC.

The V call is TRBV6-5, the J call TRBJ1-1; possibly TRBD1 for D (6 bases). Trimming removed 6 bases at V and 4 bases at J, with 9 bases between. The germline gives CDR1 MNHEY, CDR2 SVGAGI. The CDR3 has 12 amino acids. Here the CDR3 DNA reads TGTGCCAGCAGGTCGACAGGCACTGAAGCTTTCTTT. This sequence encodes CASRSTGTEAFF.

This rearrangement joins TRBV19 to TRBJ1-4; TRBD1 agrees at 9 bases. With V trimmed by 2 bases and J by 6 bases, 7 bases remained unmatched. The germline CDR1 and CDR2 sequences are LNHDA and SQIVND (reference sequence). CDR3 size: 16 residues. CDR3 sequence reads: CASSISGQGWHEKLFF. CDR3 in DNA: TGTGCCAGTAGTATATCAGGACAGGGGTGGCATGAAAAACTGTTTTTT.

This clone was recorded a few times. The V and J genes are TRBV29-1 and TRBJ2-7; maybe TRBD2 (5 bases). The CDR3 spans 12 residues. V was trimmed by 1 base and J by 4 bases, leaving 8 bases between them. CDR1 and CDR2 (germline): SQVTM, ANQGSEA. The CDR3 here is CSVEGGGYEQYF. The CDR3 DNA reads TGCAGCGTTGAAGGTGGCGGGTACGAGCAGTACTTC.

As for this clone: The same CDR3 can be traced to other DNA sequences in this sample. The V call is TRBV4-1, the J call TRBJ2-3; D is ambiguous. CDR3 length equals 12 residues. With 0 bases removed from V and 6 bases from J, the gap between germline ends came to 4 bases. Looked up from germline, CDR1 is MGHRA and CDR2 is YSYEKL. In DNA, the CDR3 is TGCGCCAGCAGCCAAGACAGGGATACGCAGTATTTT. Amino acid sequence: CASSQDRDTQYF.

The genes are TRBV2 and TRBJ2-3, with 10 bases matching TRBD1. CDR1 SNHLY and CDR2 FYNNEI come from the germline V gene. This CDR3 contains 16 residues. The junction had 9 bases not matched to a gene; V was cut back by 6 bases and J by 3 bases. The CDR3 reads CASRQPGQGITDTQYF. CDR3 nucleotides: TGTGCCAGCAGACAACCGGGACAGGGGATAACAGATACGCAGTATTTT.

The V gene is TRBV19, the J gene TRBJ2-3; 7 bases agree with TRBD2. The CDR3 has 15 amino acids. Germline-derived CDR1 and CDR2 are LNHDA and SQIVND (reference sequence). V lost 6 bases and J lost 3; bases outside the gene matches: 9. Here the CDR3 reads CASRIGGRVTDTQYF. CDR3 coding DNA: TGTGCCAGTAGGATCGGTGGGAGGGTGACAGATACGCAGTATTTT.

V gene TRBV27 combines with J gene TRBJ1-3; 8 bases align to TRBD1. Germline V gives CDR1 MNHEY, CDR2 SMNVEV (reference sequence). This CDR3 contains 16 residues. The ends lost 6 bases at V and 0 bases at J; junction bases unmatched: 7. Here the CDR3 DNA reads TGTGCCAGCAGAGGCCAGGGGGCCCACTCTGGAAACACCATATATTTT. Translating it yields CASRGQGAHSGNTIYF.

The chain couples TRBV2 to TRBJ2-1, with a tentative D call TRBD1 (5 bases). V lost 5 bases to trimming and J lost 9 bases, with 14 bases between them. CDR1 and CDR2 from the germline V gene are SNHLY and FYNNEI. The CDR3 length is 13 residues. The CDR3 here is CASSIQGSGEQFF. The CDR3 DNA follows: TGTGCCAGCAGTATTCAGGGCTCAGGTGAGCAGTTCTTC.

The chain couples TRBV19 to TRBJ1-1; perhaps TRBD1 as D (5 bases). CDR3 length equals 14 residues. Germline V gene data show CDR1 as LNHDA and CDR2 as SQIVND (reference sequence). V was pared by 8 bases and J by 0 bases, with 13 bases between. For the CDR3, the DNA is TGTGCCAGTTGGGGGGGGTCCATGAACACTGAAGCTTTCTTT. Its translation: CASWGGSMNTEAFF.

This clone was seen only once. The gene calls are TRBV5-1 and TRBJ1-1; unclear D gene. The length of the CDR3 is 13 residues. Trimming removed 4 bases at V and 1 base at J, with 8 bases between. From germline, CDR1 is SGHRS and CDR2 YFSETQ. The DNA of the CDR3 is TGCGCCAGCAGCCCACAAGAGAACACTGAAGCTTTCTTT. Translation gives CASSPQENTEAFF.

The CDR3 coding sequence is TGTGCCAGCAACCCAACCCGGCGGGAGAGGGGTGCCGGGGAGCTGTTTTTT. Its translation: CASNPTRRERGAGELFF. This chain links TRBV28 with TRBJ2-2; 7 nucleotides match TRBD2. Germline CDR1 is MDHEN and CDR2 is SYDVKM. The CDR3 has 17 amino acids. Trimming at V came to 7 bases and at J to 6 bases, leaving 17 bases not matched to a gene.

This chain joins TRBV2 and TRBJ2-1; possibly TRBD1 for D (6 bases). This CDR3 spans 15 amino acids. Germline assignment: CDR1 SNHLY and CDR2 FYNNEI. V shed 5 bases and J shed 3 bases, with 14 bases lying between them. CDR3 coding DNA: TGTGCCAGCAGTATAACCGGGACACTCTACAATGAGCAGTTCTTC. This encodes CASSITGTLYNEQFF.